These 10 T cell receptor beta chains originate from one sample sequenced in a study of cytomegalovirus exposure and HLA in healthy donors. 13 Jbeta primers and 60 Vbeta primers were used for the PCR. The assay was immunoSEQ multiplex PCR, and TCRdb's table has in-frame clones only and misses some. This sample yields about 140,000 clones, of which around 83% are seen a single time; roughly 4.2% belongs to the top ten. Sequencing input: PBMCs. These receptors were taken from a man aged 35 to 55 in good health and CMV-seropositive.

The V and J genes are TRBV9 and TRBJ2-3, with unresolved D. The CDR3 runs to 15 residues. Germline V gene lookup returns CDR1 SGDLS and CDR2 YYNGEE. The V end was cut by 0 bases, the J end by 2 bases, with 10 bases between. CDR3 DNA sequence: TGTGCCAGCAGCGTAGGAGTCCTTTTCACAGATACGCAGTATTTT. It codes for CASSVGVLFTDTQYF.

The chain combines TRBV18 with TRBJ2-7; no firm D call. Trimming removed 2 bases at V and 9 bases at J, with 11 bases between. The CDR3 sequence is 12 residues long. Germline V lookup: CDR1 KGHSH, CDR2 LQKENI. Here the CDR3 DNA reads TGTGCCAGCTCACCAGACCGCGAGGCGCAGTACTTC. Translated: CASSPDREAQYF.

This CDR3 reads CASSPYSRHRGNQPQHF. The CDR3 bases are TGTGCCAGCTCACCCTATTCTAGGCACAGGGGCAATCAGCCCCAGCATTTT. The chain recombines TRBV18 with TRBJ1-5, with a possible D match to TRBD1 (6 bases). The germline CDR1 and CDR2 sequences are KGHSH and LQKENI. V gave up 3 bases and J gave up 2 bases, with 17 bases separating them. The CDR3 length is 17 residues.

The count of this clone is one. Different DNA sequences within this sample yield the same CDR3. This chain uses TRBV28 with TRBJ1-5, with no clear D. The CDR3 spans 12 residues. Per germline, CDR1 MDHEN and CDR2 SYDVKM. With 6 bases removed from V and 5 bases from J, the gap between germline ends came to 8 bases. CDR3 DNA: TGTGCCAGCAGGCCGGAGGATCAGCCCCAGCATTTT. This encodes CASRPEDQPQHF.

This clone was seen only a few times. The genes are TRBV20-1 and TRBJ1-1; the D is unclear. The germline CDR1 and CDR2 sequences are DFQATT and SNEGSKA (reference sequence). The CDR3 contains 9 residues. The V gene lost 6 bases and the J gene lost 10 bases, with 9 bases spanning the gap. The CDR3, as DNA: TGCAGTGCCCCCGGAGGAGCTTTCTTT. Translated: CSAPGGAFF.

The chain employs TRBV2 and TRBJ1-4; TRBD1 might be the D (5 bases). V lost 6 bases to trimming and J lost 7 bases, with 9 bases between them. CDR1 and CDR2 (germline): SNHLY, FYNNEI. This CDR3 contains 12 residues. The CDR3 coding sequence is TGTGCCAGCAGGGATGACAGTGAAAAACTGTTTTTT. Translation: CASRDDSEKLFF. The whole variable domain, filled in from reference TRBV2 and TRBJ1-4, reads EPEVTQTPSHQVTQMGQEVILRCVPISNHLYFYWYRQILGQKVEFLVSFYNNEISEKSEIFDDQFSVERPDGSNFTLKIRSTKLEDSAMYFCASRDDSEKLFFGSGTQLSVL.

The chain joins TRBV2 to TRBJ2-3, with D possibly being TRBD2 (5 bases). This CDR3 spans 12 amino acids. Trimming cost V 7 bases and J 4 bases, with 9 bases left between them. Germline assignment: CDR1 SNHLY and CDR2 FYNNEI. The CDR3 nucleotides are TGTGCCAGCACGGGAATGGCAGATACGCAGTATTTT. Translation: CASTGMADTQYF.

The rearrangement links TRBV7-2 to TRBJ2-1; D is ambiguous. V was shortened by 1 base and J by 5 bases, with 9 bases between the two germline ends. CDR3 length: 14 amino acids. Germline V lookup: CDR1 SGHTA, CDR2 FQGNSA. CDR3 in amino acids: CASSLGGADNEQFF. CDR3 nucleotides: TGTGCCAGCAGCTTAGGAGGCGCGGACAATGAGCAGTTCTTC.

The chain joins TRBV4-3 to TRBJ2-3, with D tentatively TRBD2 (6 bases). Trimming pared 3 bases from V and 10 bases from J, leaving 23 bases between. Germline loops: CDR1 LGHNA, CDR2 YSLEER. This CDR3 contains 16 residues. CDR3 loop: CASSQDGGRSGRAQYF. As DNA, the CDR3 is TGCGCCAGCAGCCAGGACGGGGGAAGGAGCGGTCGGGCGCAGTATTTT.

V gene TRBV7-6 combines with J gene TRBJ2-7; TRBD2 agrees at 8 bases. With 1 base clipped from V and 3 bases from J, the junction kept 5 bases outside the gene matches. CDR3 length equals 15 residues. Germline lookup yields CDR1 SGHVS and CDR2 FNYEAQ. CDR3 nucleotide sequence: TGTGCCAGCAGCTTAGAGCGGGAGTTTAGCTACGAGCAGTACTTC. As protein: CASSLEREFSYEQYF.